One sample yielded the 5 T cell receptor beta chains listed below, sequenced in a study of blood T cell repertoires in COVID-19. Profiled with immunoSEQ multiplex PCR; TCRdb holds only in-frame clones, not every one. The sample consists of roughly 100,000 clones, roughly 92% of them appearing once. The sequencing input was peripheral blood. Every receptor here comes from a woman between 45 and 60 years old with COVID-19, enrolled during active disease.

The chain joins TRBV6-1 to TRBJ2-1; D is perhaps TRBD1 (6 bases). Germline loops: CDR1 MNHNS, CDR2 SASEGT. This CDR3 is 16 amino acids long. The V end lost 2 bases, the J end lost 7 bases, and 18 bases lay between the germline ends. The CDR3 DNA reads TGTGCCAGCAGTGAACCCCGGGACACCACTAGGAATGAGCAGTTCTTC. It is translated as CASSEPRDTTRNEQFF.

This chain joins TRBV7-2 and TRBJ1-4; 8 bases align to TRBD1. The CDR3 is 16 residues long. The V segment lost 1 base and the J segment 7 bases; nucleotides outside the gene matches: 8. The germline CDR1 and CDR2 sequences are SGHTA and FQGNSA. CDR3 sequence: CASSLGPRGLSEKLFF. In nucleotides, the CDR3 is TGTGCCAGCAGCTTAGGACCCAGGGGGCTGAGTGAAAAACTGTTTTTT.

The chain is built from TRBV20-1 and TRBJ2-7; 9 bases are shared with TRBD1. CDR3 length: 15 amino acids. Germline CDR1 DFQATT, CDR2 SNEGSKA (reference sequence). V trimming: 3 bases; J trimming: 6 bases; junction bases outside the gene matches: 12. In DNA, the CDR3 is TGCAGTGCTAGTAACCTCGGGACAGGGTTGCTCGAGCAGTACTTC. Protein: CSASNLGTGLLEQYF.

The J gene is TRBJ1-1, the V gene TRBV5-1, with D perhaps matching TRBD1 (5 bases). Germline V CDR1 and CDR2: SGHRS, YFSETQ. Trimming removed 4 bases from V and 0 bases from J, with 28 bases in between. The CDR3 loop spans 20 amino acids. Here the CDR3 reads CASSPRGTITEGGVNTEAFF. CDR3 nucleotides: TGCGCCAGCAGCCCGCGGGGGACCATAACAGAGGGCGGTGTGAACACTGAAGCTTTCTTT.

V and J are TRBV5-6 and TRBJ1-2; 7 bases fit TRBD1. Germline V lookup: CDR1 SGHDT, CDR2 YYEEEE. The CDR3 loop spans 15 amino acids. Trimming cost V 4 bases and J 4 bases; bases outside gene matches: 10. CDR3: CASSLTGEEGYGYTF. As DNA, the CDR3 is TGTGCCAGCAGCCTTACAGGGGAAGAGGGCTATGGCTACACCTTC.